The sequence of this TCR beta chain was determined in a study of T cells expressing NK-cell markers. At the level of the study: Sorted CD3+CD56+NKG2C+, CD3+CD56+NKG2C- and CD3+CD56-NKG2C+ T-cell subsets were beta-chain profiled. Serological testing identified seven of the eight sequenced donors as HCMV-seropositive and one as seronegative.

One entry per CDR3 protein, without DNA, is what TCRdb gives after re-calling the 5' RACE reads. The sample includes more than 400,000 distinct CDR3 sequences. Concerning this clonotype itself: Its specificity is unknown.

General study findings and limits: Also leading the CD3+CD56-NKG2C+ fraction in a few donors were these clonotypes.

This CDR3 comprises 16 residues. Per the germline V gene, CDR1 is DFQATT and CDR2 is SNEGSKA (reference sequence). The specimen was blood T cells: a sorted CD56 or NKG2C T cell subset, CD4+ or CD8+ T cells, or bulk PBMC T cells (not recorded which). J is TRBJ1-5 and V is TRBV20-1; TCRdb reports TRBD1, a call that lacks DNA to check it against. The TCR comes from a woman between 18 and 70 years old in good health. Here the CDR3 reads CSAPARQVASNQPQHF.